The 5 T cell receptor beta chains presented below share a single source sample, sequenced in a study of shared clonotypes between healthy human individuals. Repertoires were generated with immunoSEQ multiplex PCR, while TCRdb's copy carries only in-frame clones and drops some. The sample records some 2,000,000 clones, roughly 96% being singletons. The sample comprised naive CD4+ T cells sorted from blood. Indicated subset: CD45RA+ positively selected. The receptors were sampled from a man between 18 and 35 years old in good health.

The chain uses TRBV5-6 and TRBJ2-7; TRBD1 is a possible D gene (6 bases). The CDR3 sequence is 15 residues long. Germline CDR1 SGHDT, CDR2 YYEEEE. The V end was cut by 2 bases, the J end by 2 bases, with 14 bases between. The DNA of the CDR3 is TGTGCCAGCAGCTTTGTAGGACAGACAACCTACGAGCAGTACTTC. It is translated as CASSFVGQTTYEQYF.

The chain recombines TRBV2 with TRBJ1-6; a weak D match, TRBD1 (6 bases). Germline V gene lookup returns CDR1 SNHLY and CDR2 FYNNEI. V lost 8 bases, J lost 6 bases, and 17 bases lay in between. The CDR3 is 15 amino acids. CDR3 bases: TGTGCCAGCCTCCGGACAGCAGGGTCTAATTCACCCCTCCACTTT. As protein: CASLRTAGSNSPLHF.

The gene calls are TRBV27 and TRBJ2-5, with 7 bases fitting TRBD1. J gave up 1 base and V 5 bases, and 7 bases lay outside the gene matches. The CDR3 totals 15 residues. The germline CDR1 and CDR2 sequences are MNHEY and SMNVEV (reference sequence). The CDR3 DNA reads TGTGCCAGCAGTGGAAGACAGGGTGCCCAAGAGACCCAGTACTTC. Translating it yields CASSGRQGAQETQYF.

The V and J genes are TRBV2 and TRBJ2-7; possible D gene TRBD2, 6 bases. Germline V gives CDR1 SNHLY, CDR2 FYNNEI. The ends were cut back, 7 bases at V and 7 bases at J, with 11 bases in the middle. The CDR3 runs 11 residues. CDR3 residues: CASTPGGEQYF. In DNA, the CDR3 is TGTGCCAGCACCCCCGGGGGAGAGCAGTACTTC.

This sequence joins TRBV27 and TRBJ2-2; D call uncertain. V lost 2 bases and J 6 bases, leaving 7 bases between the germline ends. Germline-derived CDR1 and CDR2 are MNHEY and SMNVEV (reference sequence). This CDR3 region has 13 residues. The CDR3 nucleotides are TGTGCCAGCAGTTTACAGGTTCCCGGGGAGCTGTTTTTT. It encodes CASSLQVPGELFF.